The 22 T cell receptor beta chains given below trace back to one sample, sequenced in a study of T-cell reconstitution after alpha-beta-depleted transplantation in children. Using unique molecular identifiers, the investigators prepared the TCRbeta library. TCRdb redid the calling of the PCR reads with MiXCR, one entry per CDR3 protein. The table lists over 70,000 distinct CDR3 sequences, 9% to 15% of them singletons. The material sequenced was PBMCs from the stem cell graft donor, taken from the stem cell graft. These receptors were taken from a human donor who donated a stem cell graft to a child with inherited bone marrow failure.

This clonotype was detected many times. The junction differs from germline at one of its ends, possibly a read error. The chain links TRBV4-3 to TRBJ2-1, with D possibly matching TRBD1 (6 bases). CDR1 LGHNA and CDR2 YSLEER come from the germline V gene. CDR3 length: 15 amino acids. CDR3 region: CASTQDWTVGNEQFF. CDR3 coding DNA: TGCGCCAGCACCCAAGACTGGACAGTGGGCAATGAGCAGTTCTTC.

This clonotype came up many times. This chain uses TRBV6-2 or TRBV6-3 with TRBJ2-2; D is uncertain. V dropped 2 bases and J dropped 5 bases, with 12 bases sitting between them. Germline CDR1 reads MNHEY; CDR2 reads SVGEGT. The CDR3 extends over 15 amino acids. The CDR3 region is CASSYSSAVTGELFF. The CDR3 DNA is TGTGCCAGCAGTTACAGTTCTGCTGTGACCGGGGAGCTGTTTTTT.

The chain joins TRBV18 to TRBJ1-1; no definite D call. The germline V and J ends were trimmed by 0 bases and 1 base, with 6 bases remaining between them. CDR1 is KGHSH and CDR2 is LQKENI in the germline V gene. This CDR3 is 14 amino acids long. Here the CDR3 reads CASSPPAWNTEAFF. As DNA, the CDR3 is TGTGCCAGCTCACCACCGGCATGGAACACTGAAGCTTTCTTT.

This clonotype was seen repeatedly, ten times or more. CDR3 loop: CASSLLGQGSGEQYF. The CDR3 DNA reads as TGTGCCAGCAGCTTACTGGGACAGGGTTCAGGCGAGCAGTACTTC. The chain links TRBV7-2 to TRBJ2-7; 9 bases are a match to TRBD1. J lost 6 bases, V lost 2 bases, and 8 bases had no gene match. CDR1 and CDR2 from the germline V gene are SGHTA and FQGNSA. CDR3 length: 15 amino acids.

J is TRBJ1-2 and V is TRBV28; TRBD1 matches at 9 bases. Germline trimming cut 10 bases from V and 8 bases from J; bases unmatched to any gene: 14. The germline gives CDR1 MDHEN, CDR2 SYDVKM. The CDR3 runs 14 residues. In DNA form, the CDR3 reads TGTGCCACCCGGGGCGCCACAGGGGGCGGAGGCTACACCTTC. It codes for CATRGATGGGGYTF.

In its sample, this clonotype ranks as medium-sized. J is TRBJ2-3 and V is TRBV2; 9 bases are shared with TRBD2. The V and J ends lost 8 bases and 9 bases, in that order; junction bases with no gene match: 3. Per germline, CDR1 SNHLY and CDR2 FYNNEI. The CDR3 contains 11 residues. CDR3 amino acids: CASYSGRTQYF. CDR3 in DNA: TGTGCCAGCTACAGCGGGAGGACGCAGTATTTT.

This clonotype was picked up many times. The V call is TRBV5-1, the J call TRBJ2-5; TRBD2 aligns across 9 bases. Germline values: CDR1 SGHRS, CDR2 YFSETQ. The CDR3 is 16 amino acids. Trimming removed 0 bases from V and 4 bases from J; junction bases left unmatched: 7. In DNA, the CDR3 is TGCGCCAGCAGCTTGGGGGTAGCGGGGGTCGGAGAGACCCAGTACTTC. Amino acids: CASSLGVAGVGETQYF.

This clonotype was observed many times. The chain carries TRBV12-3 or TRBV12-4 and TRBJ1-1, with 8 bases matching TRBD1. V lost 6 bases and J lost 4; bases outside the gene matches: 4. The CDR3 covers 13 residues. This CDR3 reads CASSPGQGTEAFF. In DNA form, the CDR3 reads TGTGCCAGCAGCCCTGGACAGGGCACTGAAGCTTTCTTT.

There are many counts of this clonotype. V usage is TRBV12-3 or TRBV12-4 and J usage is TRBJ2-1, with a weak D call TRBD2 (5 bases). This CDR3 has 19 residues. The germline V and J ends were trimmed by 5 bases and 1 base, with 24 bases remaining between them. CDR3 coding DNA: TGTGCCAGCAGTCGAGGCGGGCAGGCCACCTCCCCGTCCTACAATGAGCAGTTCTTC. This translates into CASSRGGQATSPSYNEQFF.

V is TRBV19 and J is TRBJ1-1; 7 positions match TRBD1. This CDR3 is built from 14 residues. V shed 2 bases, J shed 7 bases, and the junction held 7 bases outside the gene matches. Per the germline V gene, CDR1 is LNHDA and CDR2 is SQIVND (reference sequence). The CDR3 region has the DNA TGTGCCAGTAGTATACGGGACAGTTGGGTTGAAGCTTTCTTT. This codes for CASSIRDSWVEAFF. Variable domain in full (rest from reference TRBV19 and TRBJ1-1): DGGITQSPKYLFRKEGQNVTLSCEQNLNHDAMYWYRQDPGQGLRLIYYSQIVNDFQKGDIAEGYSVSREKKESFPLTVTSAQKNPTAFYLCASSIRDSWVEAFFGQGTRLTVV.

The table lists this clonotype with many counts. The gene calls are TRBV12-3 or TRBV12-4 and TRBJ2-1; TRBD2 matches 7 bases. Unmatched junction bases numbered 14, after V lost 6 bases and J lost 9 bases. The CDR3 covers 15 residues. This CDR3 is CASSPGLGLIGEQFF. The CDR3 DNA follows: TGTGCCAGCAGCCCAGGACTAGGCTTGATCGGTGAGCAGTTCTTC.

This clonotype was observed many times. The chain recombines TRBV7-2 with TRBJ1-3; TRBD1 matches at 7 bases. Germline V gene sequence: CDR1 SGHTA, CDR2 FQGNSA. The CDR3 covers 16 residues. V was clipped by 0 bases and J by 5 bases; unmatched bases: 7. This CDR3 is CASSLAYRGVRNTIYF. The CDR3 DNA follows: TGTGCCAGCAGCTTAGCCTACAGGGGTGTGAGAAACACCATATATTTT.

This clonotype occurred many times. This chain links TRBV7-2 with TRBJ2-3; 7 nucleotides agree with TRBD2. V lost 3 bases to trimming and J lost 6 bases; unmatched junction nucleotides: 0. The germline V gene encodes CDR1 SGHTA and CDR2 FQGNSA. The CDR3 is 12 residues long. The CDR3 region is CASSFSGDTQYF. In nucleotides, the CDR3 is TGTGCCAGCAGCTTTAGCGGGGATACGCAGTATTTT.

The chain has TRBV11-2 and TRBJ2-7; 9 positions match TRBD1. CDR3 length: 18 amino acids. Germline values: CDR1 SGHAT, CDR2 FQNNGV. The V gene end was trimmed by 5 bases and the J gene end by 5 bases; junction bases not matched to a gene: 19. Here the CDR3 reads CASSRWGTSGTGFDEQYF. The CDR3 DNA sequence: TGTGCCAGCAGCCGGTGGGGGACTTCCGGGACAGGGTTCGACGAGCAGTACTTC.

This clonotype has at least ten counts. The rearrangement joins TRBV5-5 to TRBJ2-3; tentatively, D is TRBD1 (5 bases). The CDR3 consists of 16 residues. V dropped 1 base and J dropped 6 bases, with 18 bases sitting between them. Germline lookup yields CDR1 SGHKS and CDR2 YYEKEE (reference sequence). CDR3 sequence: CASSLSPQVPGDTQYF. Here the CDR3 DNA reads TGTGCCAGCAGCTTGTCCCCACAGGTCCCTGGTGATACGCAGTATTTT. Full variable domain (remainder filled in from reference TRBV5-5 and TRBJ2-3): DAGVTQSPTHLIKTRGQQVTLRCSPISGHKSVSWYQQVLGQGPQFIFQYYEKEERGRGNFPDRFSARQFPNYSSELNVNALLLGDSALYLCASSLSPQVPGDTQYFGPGTRLTVL.

This clonotype has a count of ten or more. The genes are TRBV7-2 and TRBJ2-7; D possibly corresponds to TRBD2 (5 bases). V dropped 0 bases and J dropped 2 bases, with 11 bases sitting between them. This CDR3 has 15 amino acids. Germline loops: CDR1 SGHTA, CDR2 FQGNSA. CDR3 residues: CASSLASGTTYEQYF. DNA of the CDR3: TGTGCCAGCAGCTTAGCGTCGGGAACGACCTACGAGCAGTACTTC.

This clonotype came up many times. The J gene is TRBJ2-1, the V gene TRBV5-1; D is possibly TRBD1 (6 bases). Germline V lookup: CDR1 SGHRS, CDR2 YFSETQ. V gave up 0 bases and J gave up 1 base, with 11 bases separating them. The CDR3 covers 16 residues. CDR3: CASSLGVQGSYNEQFF. CDR3 bases: TGCGCCAGCAGCTTGGGTGTTCAGGGGTCCTACAATGAGCAGTTCTTC.

This clonotype was seen many times. This rearrangement joins TRBV3-1 to TRBJ2-5, with a possible D match to TRBD2 (5 bases). V was clipped by 4 bases and J by 1 base, with 13 bases between them. The CDR3 has 15 residues. Germline V gene sequence: CDR1 LGHDT, CDR2 YNNKEL (reference sequence). CDR3 DNA: TGTGCCAGCAGCCCGACGGGGAGCTTCCAAGAGACCCAGTACTTC. This encodes CASSPTGSFQETQYF.

The sample holds many counts of this clonotype. This chain connects TRBV5-6 to TRBJ2-3; maybe TRBD1 (5 bases). Germline CDR1 is SGHDT and CDR2 is YYEEEE. The CDR3 length is 15 residues. Between the trimmed V and J ends, which lost 2 bases and 2 bases, there was a span of 12 bases. The CDR3 sequence: CASSFRGSPTDTQYF. The CDR3 nucleotides read TGTGCCAGCAGCTTTAGGGGCAGCCCCACAGATACGCAGTATTTT.

This clonotype occurred once. The V and J genes are TRBV2 and TRBJ2-7, with TRBD1 matching 7 bases. V was pared by 3 bases and J by 0 bases, with 2 bases of the junction left unmatched. Germline V gene sequence: CDR1 SNHLY, CDR2 FYNNEI. The CDR3 length is 14 residues. CDR3 sequence reads: CASSDQGVSYEQYF. CDR3 nucleotides: TGTGCCAGCAGTGACCAGGGGGTCTCCTACGAGCAGTACTTC. Together with reference TRBV2 and TRBJ2-7, the CDR3 gives the full variable domain: EPEVTQTPSHQVTQMGQEVILRCVPISNHLYFYWYRQILGQKVEFLVSFYNNEISEKSEIFDDQFSVERPDGSNFTLKIRSTKLEDSAMYFCASSDQGVSYEQYFGPGTRLTVT.

V and J are TRBV30 and TRBJ1-1; 10 bases agree with TRBD1. Germline CDR1 reads GTSNPN; CDR2 reads SVGIG (reference sequence). The CDR3 spans 16 residues. V lost 2 bases, J lost 1 base, and 7 bases stayed unmatched. CDR3 in amino acids: CAWSPGTGVRNTEAFF. The CDR3 DNA is TGTGCCTGGAGTCCCGGGACAGGGGTAAGGAACACTGAAGCTTTCTTT.

This clonotype was seen many times. The chain joins TRBV6-7 to TRBJ1-4; D uncertain. TRBV6-7 is known as an ORF, though its function is uncertain. The V gene lost 4 bases and the J gene lost 9 bases, with 3 bases spanning the gap. The CDR3 totals 10 residues. In DNA form, the CDR3 reads TGTGCCAGCAGTTCGAAAAAACTGTTTTTT. Protein: CASSSKKLFF.